A single sample gave rise to the 25 T cell receptor beta chains below, sequenced in a study of T cell responses to AZD1222 COVID-19 vaccine. Measured with immunoSEQ multiplex PCR; TCRdb has only the in-frame clones, and not every one. The table for this sample gives about 140,000 clones. Sample: peripheral blood. These receptors originate from an adult in good health.

This rearrangement joins TRBV14 to TRBJ2-6; 7 bases agree with TRBD1. The length of the CDR3 is 17 residues. V shed 3 bases and J 0 bases; nucleotides not matched to a gene: 5. Germline lookup yields CDR1 SGHDN and CDR2 FVKESK. CDR3 loop: CASSQTGPTSGANVLTF. The CDR3 DNA reads TGTGCCAGCAGCCAGACAGGGCCTACCTCTGGGGCCAACGTCCTGACTTTC.

V is TRBV18 and J is TRBJ1-5; perhaps TRBD1 as D (5 bases). CDR1 is KGHSH, CDR2 LQKENI, per germline. Trimming shortened V by 3 bases and J by 2 bases, and 11 bases separated the two germline ends. The CDR3 length is 15 residues. CDR3 region: CASSPSRGGNQPQHF. CDR3 DNA: TGTGCCAGCTCACCTAGTCGAGGGGGCAATCAGCCCCAGCATTTT.

The chain's CDR3 is CASSHEWDGGYTF. Written as DNA, the CDR3 is TGTGCCAGCAGCCATGAGTGGGATGGGGGCTACACCTTC. The rearrangement joins TRBV5-4 to TRBJ1-2, with D uncertain. Trimming stripped 4 bases from V and 8 bases from J, with 15 bases between. This CDR3 region has 13 residues. Germline lookup yields CDR1 SGHNT and CDR2 YYREEE (reference sequence).

The chain joins TRBV28 to TRBJ1-2; D gene ambiguous. The CDR3 sequence is 14 residues long. Germline values: CDR1 MDHEN, CDR2 SYDVKM. Trimming removed 2 bases at V and 3 bases at J, with 10 bases between. CDR3 region: CASSLREGYYGYTF. The CDR3, as DNA: TGTGCCAGCAGTTTAAGGGAGGGTTACTATGGCTACACCTTC.

The chain links TRBV29-1 to TRBJ2-5; 8 nucleotides match TRBD2. CDR1 SQVTM and CDR2 ANQGSEA come from the germline V gene. Trimming cost V 8 bases and J 2 bases; bases outside gene matches: 10. The CDR3 consists of 14 residues. Here the CDR3 reads CSLRGGETQETQYF. The CDR3 DNA follows: TGCAGCCTCCGGGGGGGGGAAACACAAGAGACCCAGTACTTC.

The V call is TRBV4-3, the J call TRBJ1-5; D not resolved. The CDR3 length is 14 residues. The germline V and J ends were trimmed by 0 bases and 11 bases, with 14 bases remaining between them. Per the germline V gene, CDR1 is LGHNA and CDR2 is YSLEER. The CDR3: CASSQDYRGSAQHF. The CDR3 nucleotides read TGCGCCAGCAGCCAAGATTATCGCGGATCGGCCCAGCATTTT.

This chain links TRBV2 with TRBJ2-2; D is ambiguous. Germline CDR1 reads SNHLY; CDR2 reads FYNNEI. The ends were cut back, 2 bases at V and 6 bases at J, with 4 bases in the middle. The CDR3 is 12 amino acids. The CDR3 loop is CASSEMAGELFF. The CDR3 DNA sequence: TGTGCCAGCAGTGAAATGGCCGGGGAGCTGTTTTTT.

The chain is built from TRBV6-5 and TRBJ2-3; D remains unclear. There are 13 residues in the CDR3. Trimming removed 2 bases from V and 5 bases from J, with 8 bases in between. Per germline, CDR1 MNHEY and CDR2 SVGAGI. The CDR3 nucleotides are TGTGCCAGCAGTTACCGGTCCGGAGATACGCAGTATTTT. Translating it yields CASSYRSGDTQYF.

This chain uses TRBV5-1 with TRBJ1-4, with 12 bases matching TRBD1. Germline trimming cut 5 bases from V and 0 bases from J; bases unmatched to any gene: 8. CDR3 length: 18 residues. CDR1 is SGHRS, CDR2 YFSETQ, per germline. For the CDR3, the DNA is TGCGCCAGCAGTACCGGGACAGGGGGCCCTGCAACTAATGAAAAACTGTTTTTT. Its protein is CASSTGTGGPATNEKLFF.

Comment on this clone: An end of the junction differs from the germline gene, which may be a read error. The same CDR3 also results from other DNA sequences found in this sample. The rearrangement links TRBV7-2 to TRBJ1-2; D is undetermined. CDR3 length: 15 residues. CDR1 SGHTA and CDR2 FQGNSA come from the germline V gene. In DNA, the CDR3 is TGCGCCAGCAGCTTAGCGAAGGACGCTAACTATGGCTACACCTTC. Protein product: CASSLAKDANYGYTF. Full variable domain (missing parts from reference TRBV7-2 and TRBJ1-2): GAGVSQSPSNKVTEKGKDVELRCDPISGHTALYWYRQSLGQGLEFLIYFQGNSAPDKSGLPSDRFSAERTGGSVSTLTIQRTQQEDSAVYLCASSLAKDANYGYTFGSGTRLTVV.

This sequence joins TRBV2 and TRBJ1-1; unclear D gene. Trimming took off 0 bases at V and 4 bases at J, with 12 bases between the two ends. The CDR3 runs to 15 residues. Germline V CDR1 and CDR2: SNHLY, FYNNEI. CDR3 loop: CASSEAGRMSTEAFF. For the CDR3, the DNA is TGTGCCAGCAGTGAAGCGGGCAGGATGTCCACTGAAGCTTTCTTT.

The chain recombines TRBV7-2 with TRBJ2-7, with a possible D match to TRBD1 (5 bases). Germline lookup yields CDR1 SGHTA and CDR2 FQGNSA. V was shortened by 1 base and J by 4 bases, with 11 bases between the two germline ends. The CDR3 consists of 14 residues. The CDR3 sequence is CASSLGGAFYEQYF. For the CDR3, the DNA is TGTGCCAGCAGCTTAGGGGGCGCGTTTTACGAGCAGTACTTC.

CDR3 in amino acids: CASSFWTQYGYTF. CDR3 DNA sequence: TGTGCCAGTAGTTTCTGGACCCAATATGGCTACACCTTC. The chain links TRBV19 to TRBJ1-2; D unclear. Trimming took off 5 bases at V and 5 bases at J, with 12 bases between the two ends. CDR3 size: 13 residues. The germline V gene has CDR1 LNHDA and CDR2 SQIVND (reference sequence).

A remark on this clone: The sample carries other DNA sequences with the same CDR3. The chain uses TRBV6-1 and TRBJ1-2; 10 bases map to TRBD1. The J segment lost 10 bases and the V segment lost 3 bases, leaving 5 bases of the junction unmatched. Germline CDR1 is MNHNS and CDR2 is SASEGT. This CDR3 has 13 residues. Here the CDR3 DNA reads TGTGCCAGCAGTGACCGGGACAGGGGTTCCTACACCTTC. Its protein product is CASSDRDRGSYTF.

The V call is TRBV4-2, the J call TRBJ2-7, with D hard to call. Trimming removed 2 bases from V and 3 bases from J, with 5 bases in between. The germline CDR1 and CDR2 sequences are LGHNA and YNFKEQ. The CDR3 runs 12 residues. This CDR3 is CASSQPNYEQYF. The DNA for the CDR3 is TGTGCCAGCAGCCAACCGAACTACGAGCAGTACTTC.

CDR3 amino acids: CASSPPFRGNEQFF. As DNA, the CDR3 is TGTGCCAGCAGCCCCCCTTTCCGGGGTAATGAGCAGTTCTTC. The rearrangement links TRBV3-1 (or the pseudogene TRBV3-2) to TRBJ2-1, with D possibly being TRBD2 (5 bases). CDR3 size: 14 residues. V lost 4 bases, J lost 7 bases, and 14 bases lay in between. Germline CDR1 is LGHDT and CDR2 is YNNKEL (reference sequence).

The V and J genes are TRBV3-1 (or the pseudogene TRBV3-2) and TRBJ1-5, with D possibly being TRBD1 (6 bases). V was shortened by 0 bases and J by 6 bases, with 15 bases between the two germline ends. Germline CDR1 LGHDT, CDR2 YNNKEL (reference sequence). This CDR3 contains 16 residues. The DNA of the CDR3 is TGTGCCAGCAGCCAAGATCAGGCAGGGGTTGGTCAGCCCCAGCATTTT. This translates into CASSQDQAGVGQPQHF.

This chain uses TRBV5-1 with TRBJ1-4, with D unclear. The CDR3 is 16 residues long. Looked up from germline, CDR1 is SGHRS and CDR2 is YFSETQ. V shed 4 bases and J shed 0 bases, with 13 bases lying between them. CDR3 protein: CASSLPRGTTNEKLFF. CDR3 sequence (DNA): TGCGCCAGCAGCCTGCCCCGAGGAACAACTAATGAAAAACTGTTTTTT.

This chain connects TRBV27 to TRBJ1-4; TRBD1 matches at 7 bases. Germline V gene sequence: CDR1 MNHEY, CDR2 SMNVEV (reference sequence). J was trimmed by 0 bases and V by 4 bases; bases with no gene match: 2. The CDR3 extends over 15 amino acids. The CDR3 region is CASSSGQATNEKLFF. CDR3 in DNA: TGTGCCAGCAGTTCTGGACAGGCAACTAATGAAAAACTGTTTTTT.

V is TRBV28 and J is TRBJ1-2; D not certain. The CDR3 totals 12 residues. CDR1 and CDR2 from the germline V gene are MDHEN and SYDVKM. The ends were cut back, 10 bases at V and 8 bases at J, with 17 bases in the middle. CDR3 DNA: TGTGCCATTGGGGTCAGCCCGCTAGGCTACACCTTC. This codes for CAIGVSPLGYTF.

The V gene is TRBV6-1, the J gene TRBJ1-3; D call uncertain. Trimming removed 3 bases from V and 4 bases from J, with 10 bases in between. The CDR3 spans 14 residues. Germline CDR1 reads MNHNS; CDR2 reads SASEGT. The chain's CDR3 is CASSDEVGGNTIYF. Written as DNA, the CDR3 is TGTGCCAGCAGTGACGAGGTGGGGGGAAACACCATATATTTT.

J is TRBJ1-4 and V is TRBV5-1; D may be TRBD1 (6 bases). There are 14 residues in the CDR3. The germline V and J ends were trimmed by 4 bases and 7 bases, with 14 bases remaining between them. The germline V gene has CDR1 SGHRS and CDR2 YFSETQ. The CDR3, as DNA: TGCGCCAGCAGCCAGACGACAGGAAGTGAAAAACTGTTTTTT. It is translated as CASSQTTGSEKLFF.

The gene calls are TRBV5-1 and TRBJ2-7, with 11 bases fitting TRBD1. The CDR3 has 13 amino acids. CDR1 and CDR2 from the germline V gene are SGHRS and YFSETQ. V shed 5 bases, J shed 6 bases, and the junction held 4 bases outside the gene matches. CDR3 DNA sequence: TGCGCCAGCAGTTCCGGGACAGGGGGCGAGCAGTACTTC. It yields the protein CASSSGTGGEQYF.

The chain combines TRBV10-2 with TRBJ1-6; D perhaps matches TRBD1 (6 bases). The V end was cut by 7 bases, the J end by 9 bases, with 16 bases between. The germline gives CDR1 WSHSY, CDR2 SAAADI. This CDR3 is 14 amino acids long. The CDR3, as DNA: TGCGCCAGCATGACGACAGTCAGGGGTTCACCCCTCCACTTT. Residues: CASMTTVRGSPLHF.

This rearrangement joins TRBV7-3 to TRBJ2-3, with 13 bases that match TRBD2. Looked up from germline, CDR1 is SGHTA and CDR2 is FQGTGA. V was pared by 5 bases and J by 6 bases, with 5 bases of the junction left unmatched. This CDR3 is 15 amino acids long. The CDR3 sequence is CASSRGLAGSDTQYF. Written as DNA, the CDR3 is TGTGCCAGCAGCAGGGGACTAGCGGGGAGCGATACGCAGTATTTT. The variable domain in full, completed from reference TRBV7-3 and TRBJ2-3, reads GAGVSQTPSNKVTEKGKYVELRCDPISGHTALYWYRQSLGQGPEFLIYFQGTGAADDSGLPNDRFFAVRPEGSVSTLKIQRTERGDSAVYLCASSRGLAGSDTQYFGPGTRLTVL.